This TCR beta chain was documented in a study of T cells after yellow fever vaccination. Study in general: Fractions of limited cellularity were prepared by means of SMART-Seq v4 Ultra Low Input. Notes on the study in general: FACS-sorted repertoires could contain abundant clonotypes contaminating from the bulk population. A limited proportion of clonotypes was detected within both the CD4 and CD8 compartments.

As TCR cDNA was made by 5'RACE template switching, a universal primer site and UMIs were added. MiXCR was run by TCRdb on the 5' RACE reads, yielding one entry per CDR3 protein. Altogether 500,000 to 700,000 distinct CDR3 sequences are present, about 19% being singletons, with the ten largest covering roughly an eighth. Concerning this clonotype: Its antigen is not identified.

Germline V gives CDR1 DFQATT, CDR2 SNEGSKA (reference sequence). There are 15 residues in the CDR3. With 0 bases removed from V and 2 bases from J, the gap between germline ends came to 12 bases. Specimen: PBMCs, collected 15 days after the yellow fever booster vaccination. The origin of this receptor is a man between 25 and 39 years old who received the YFV17D yellow fever vaccine. The genes are TRBV20-1 and TRBJ2-3; D is unclear. The CDR3 DNA is TGCAGTGCTAGAGAATTTAGGGATGTCACAGATACGCAGTATTTT. Translation: CSAREFRDVTDTQYF.